This TCR beta chain stems from a study of CD8+ T cells in alopecia areata. Study-wide results and caveats: Many expanded lesional clones persisted during tofacitinib (in both scalp and blood). The treated group had a single nonresponder, limiting CD8+ expansion-response conclusions. Patients shared TCRs less clearly than mice did, possibly for HLA-related reasons.

Treatment noted: oral pan-JAK inhibitor, 5-10 mg twice daily. Alopecia areata patients gave lesional scalp punch biopsies and peripheral blood samples. Extracted from the samples, RNA was reverse transcribed into cDNA to serve as the sequencing template. Profiling relied on immunoSEQ multiplex PCR, and the TCRdb table lists in-frame clones only, not all of them. Seen here are about 190,000 clones, approximately 60% observed once, and the top ten hold approximately 0.7%. The germline V and J ends were trimmed by 6 bases and 10 bases, with 15 bases remaining between them. The CDR3 has 13 residues. Germline V gives CDR1 MDHEN, CDR2 SYDVKM. Regarding this clone: Its specificity is not known.

This specimen was CD4+ T cells sorted from blood, taken at week 4, from a patient treated with tofacitinib. This TCR was recovered from a human donor with alopecia areata. The V gene is TRBV28, the J gene TRBJ1-4; D gene unclear. CDR3 loop: CASSPTRSGKLFF. The CDR3 bases are TGTGCCAGCAGCCCGACCCGCTCTGGAAAACTGTTTTTT.